The 30 T cell receptor beta chains in this list originate from one sample, sequenced in a study of blood T cell dynamics during melanoma immunotherapy. Time point described: week 3, after first cycle of checkpoint inhibitor. Here immunoSEQ multiplex PCR was the method, and the copy in TCRdb shows in-frame clones only, minus some. The table records 7,500 to 10,000 clones, 87% of them present only once. Sequenced material: blood, taken from a patient treated with checkpoint blockade. The receptor set was obtained from a human donor with melanoma.

The chain couples TRBV5-6 to TRBJ2-5, with TRBD1 identical over 8 bases. CDR1 is SGHDT and CDR2 is YYEEEE in the germline V gene. CDR3 length equals 15 residues. With 2 bases clipped from V and 1 base from J, the junction kept 4 bases outside the gene matches. CDR3 in amino acids: CASSFATGGQETQYF. The CDR3 DNA is TGTGCCAGCAGCTTTGCCACAGGGGGCCAAGAGACCCAGTACTTC.

CDR3 DNA: TGTGCCAGCAGTTTTGAGGGAACCGGCACAGATACGCAGTATTTT. This encodes CASSFEGTGTDTQYF. The chain uses TRBV28 and TRBJ2-3; possibly TRBD2 for D (5 bases). The germline V gene has CDR1 MDHEN and CDR2 SYDVKM. This CDR3 is built from 15 residues. V lost 3 bases, J lost 1 base, and 11 bases lay in between.

This clone appeared a few times. This sequence joins TRBV9 and TRBJ1-4, with 7 bases identical to TRBD1. This CDR3 spans 15 amino acids. Trimming cost V 3 bases and J 6 bases; bases outside gene matches: 8. Germline V lookup: CDR1 SGDLS, CDR2 YYNGEE. The CDR3 region has the DNA TGTGCCAGCAGCGGATGGACAGGTCTAGATGAAAAACTGTTTTTT. Its protein product is CASSGWTGLDEKLFF.

The chain is built from TRBV19 and TRBJ1-1, with D maybe TRBD1 (6 bases). The CDR3 spans 15 residues. The V and J ends lost 3 bases and 3 bases respectively, with 14 bases between them. The germline V gene has CDR1 LNHDA and CDR2 SQIVND (reference sequence). The CDR3 coding sequence is TGTGCCAGTAGTATCATCGGACAGCCTTACACTGAAGCTTTCTTT. It translates to CASSIIGQPYTEAFF. Combining the CDR3 with reference TRBV19 and TRBJ1-1 gives the whole variable domain DGGITQSPKYLFRKEGQNVTLSCEQNLNHDAMYWYRQDPGQGLRLIYYSQIVNDFQKGDIAEGYSVSREKKESFPLTVTSAQKNPTAFYLCASSIIGQPYTEAFFGQGTRLTVV.

This clone has only one observation. This chain joins TRBV4-2 and TRBJ2-7; D ambiguous. Looked up from germline, CDR1 is LGHNA and CDR2 is YNFKEQ. V gave up 4 bases and J gave up 0 bases, with 13 bases separating them. The length of the CDR3 is 15 residues. CDR3 sequence reads: CASSPETLSSYEQYF. The CDR3 DNA follows: TGTGCCAGCAGCCCGGAGACACTCAGCTCCTACGAGCAGTACTTC.

This rearrangement joins TRBV15 to TRBJ2-5, with D perhaps TRBD1 (5 bases). The V gene's germline CDR1 is LNHNV and CDR2 YYDKDF (reference sequence). This CDR3 contains 13 residues. V lost 3 bases and J lost 5, with 10 bases in between. Here the CDR3 reads CATSRYRGETQYF. The CDR3 DNA follows: TGTGCCACCAGCAGGTATAGGGGTGAGACCCAGTACTTC.

This chain links TRBV9 with TRBJ1-1; D unresolved. The CDR3 extends over 15 amino acids. CDR1 is SGDLS and CDR2 is YYNGEE in the germline V gene. The germline V and J ends were trimmed by 2 bases and 5 bases, with 16 bases remaining between them. DNA of the CDR3: TGTGCCAGCAGCGTCAATCAGGCCCCGGGGACTGAAGCTTTCTTT. This codes for CASSVNQAPGTEAFF.

The rearrangement joins TRBV19 to TRBJ1-6, with D possibly matching TRBD1 (5 bases). V lost 7 bases to trimming and J lost 4 bases, with 14 bases between them. Germline assignment: CDR1 LNHDA and CDR2 SQIVND (reference sequence). The CDR3 has 15 residues. CDR3 loop: CASTSTGRYNSPLHF. CDR3 DNA sequence: TGTGCCAGTACAAGTACGGGACGTTATAATTCACCCCTCCACTTT.

This clone was seen a single time. The rearrangement links TRBV7-2 to TRBJ2-7; possible D gene TRBD1, 6 bases. In germline, CDR1 is SGHTA, CDR2 FQGNSA. The germline V and J ends were trimmed by 5 bases and 0 bases, with 14 bases remaining between them. This CDR3 is 15 amino acids long. CDR3 sequence reads: CASSPRQAPSYEQYF. The CDR3 coding sequence is TGTGCCAGCAGCCCCCGACAGGCTCCCTCCTACGAGCAGTACTTC.

The V gene is TRBV4-1, the J gene TRBJ2-1; TRBD1 aligns across 7 bases. V was pared by 4 bases and J by 3 bases, with 9 bases of the junction left unmatched. Germline CDR1 MGHRA, CDR2 YSYEKL. CDR3 length: 16 amino acids. The DNA of the CDR3 is TGCGCCAGCAGCCCACAACGCGACAGGGACTACAATGAGCAGTTCTTC. Encoded protein: CASSPQRDRDYNEQFF.

The chain's CDR3 is CASSLSNEKLFF. The CDR3, as DNA: TGTGCCAGCAGTTTATCTAATGAAAAACTGTTTTTT. The chain recombines TRBV28 with TRBJ1-4; no clear D. The CDR3 spans 12 residues. Trimming cost V 1 base and J 3 bases, with 0 bases left between them. Germline V CDR1 and CDR2: MDHEN, SYDVKM.

This sequence joins TRBV19 and TRBJ2-7, with D hard to call. Germline V gives CDR1 LNHDA, CDR2 SQIVND (reference sequence). V lost 6 bases to trimming and J lost 0 bases, with 6 bases between them. CDR3 length: 12 residues. CDR3 protein: CASSLSSYEQYF. DNA of the CDR3: TGTGCCAGTAGCCTCAGCTCCTACGAGCAGTACTTC.

This sequence joins TRBV4-2 and TRBJ2-7, with D perhaps matching TRBD1 (5 bases). Germline CDR1 reads LGHNA; CDR2 reads YNFKEQ. This CDR3 is 13 amino acids long. V lost 4 bases, J lost 0 bases, and 7 bases lay in between. DNA of the CDR3: TGTGCCAGCAGCCCGACAGTCTCCTACGAGCAGTACTTC. Its protein product is CASSPTVSYEQYF.

The CDR3 nucleotides read TGCGCCAGCAGCTTGCCAGGGACCCCTGAAGCTTTCTTT. Translated: CASSLPGTPEAFF. The chain links TRBV5-1 to TRBJ1-1; D is possibly TRBD1 (5 bases). There are 13 residues in the CDR3. From germline, CDR1 is SGHRS and CDR2 YFSETQ. V shed 1 base and J shed 6 bases, with 10 bases lying between them.

The chain has TRBV5-5 and TRBJ2-5; D remains ambiguous. Germline CDR1 reads SGHKS; CDR2 reads YYEKEE (reference sequence). The CDR3 totals 12 residues. Trimming removed 2 bases from V and 5 bases from J, with 7 bases in between. The CDR3 spells CASSFPRETQYF. CDR3 DNA sequence: TGTGCCAGCAGCTTCCCGCGGGAGACCCAGTACTTC.

The chain has TRBV18 and TRBJ1-2; D unclear. Trimming cost V 2 bases and J 5 bases, with 9 bases left between them. Germline V lookup: CDR1 KGHSH, CDR2 LQKENI. The CDR3 loop spans 13 amino acids. The DNA of the CDR3 is TGTGCCAGCTCACCAGGGAGTGATTATGGCTACACCTTC. The encoded protein is CASSPGSDYGYTF.

The V and J genes are TRBV2 and TRBJ2-5; D remains unclear. The germline V gene encodes CDR1 SNHLY and CDR2 FYNNEI. This CDR3 has 13 residues. V lost 8 bases to trimming and J lost 2 bases, with 12 bases between them. The CDR3 sequence: CASCVKKQETQYF. In DNA form, the CDR3 reads TGTGCCAGCTGTGTAAAGAAGCAAGAGACCCAGTACTTC.

The V call is TRBV11-1, the J call TRBJ2-5; D is perhaps TRBD2 (6 bases). V shed 0 bases and J shed 6 bases, with 14 bases lying between them. CDR1 is SGHAT, CDR2 FQDESV, per germline (reference sequence). The CDR3 consists of 15 residues. CDR3 in DNA: TGTGCCAGCAGCTTAGCGGTCTTCGGGGGTAAGACCCAGTACTTC. Translated, it gives CASSLAVFGGKTQYF.

This clone has only a few counts. The chain employs TRBV7-2 and TRBJ2-7; D might be TRBD1 (6 bases). The V and J ends lost 3 bases and 1 base respectively, with 10 bases between them. The CDR3 has 14 amino acids. The germline V gene has CDR1 SGHTA and CDR2 FQGNSA. The CDR3 nucleotides are TGTGCCAGCAGCTTCGGGACACAGTCCTACGAGCAGTACTTC. This encodes CASSFGTQSYEQYF. Combining the CDR3 with reference TRBV7-2 and TRBJ2-7 gives the whole variable domain GAGVSQSPSNKVTEKGKDVELRCDPISGHTALYWYRQSLGQGLEFLIYFQGNSAPDKSGLPSDRFSAERTGGSVSTLTIQRTQQEDSAVYLCASSFGTQSYEQYFGPGTRLTVT.

The chain is built from TRBV7-8 and TRBJ2-7; weak D call: TRBD1 (6 bases). This CDR3 is built from 15 residues. The V gene's germline CDR1 is SGHVS and CDR2 FQNEAQ. V gave up 5 bases and J gave up 3 bases, with 17 bases separating them. The CDR3 nucleotides are TGTGCCAGCAGCAAAAACCGACAGGATTACTACGAGCAGTACTTC. Encoded protein: CASSKNRQDYYEQYF.

This chain links TRBV19 with TRBJ1-6; D remains ambiguous. Trimming cost V 1 base and J 7 bases, with 11 bases left between them. The CDR3 runs to 15 residues. From germline, CDR1 is LNHDA and CDR2 SQIVND (reference sequence). The CDR3 DNA sequence: TGTGCCAGTAGTATAGGCCGGGCCGACAATTCACCCCTCCACTTT. Translation gives CASSIGRADNSPLHF.

The rearrangement uses TRBV10-2 and TRBJ2-1; no reliable D call. V was pared by 0 bases and J by 7 bases, with 10 bases between. The V gene's germline CDR1 is WSHSY and CDR2 SAAADI. This CDR3 is built from 14 residues. DNA of the CDR3: TGCGCCAGCAGTGAGTCCAGACTCGAAAATGAGCAGTTCTTC. Its translation is CASSESRLENEQFF.

Only one count was recorded for this clone. This chain links TRBV18 with TRBJ2-1; a possible D gene is TRBD2 (6 bases). CDR1 and CDR2 from the germline V gene are KGHSH and LQKENI. The CDR3 runs 15 residues. With 3 bases removed from V and 4 bases from J, the gap between germline ends came to 13 bases. The CDR3 here is CASSPGRTLYNEQFF. The CDR3 coding sequence is TGTGCCAGCTCACCGGGGAGGACGTTGTACAATGAGCAGTTCTTC. Combining the CDR3 with reference TRBV18 and TRBJ2-1 gives the whole variable domain NAGVMQNPRHLVRRRGQEARLRCSPMKGHSHVYWYRQLPEEGLKFMVYLQKENIIDESGMPKERFSAEFPKEGPSILRIQQVVRGDSAAYFCASSPGRTLYNEQFFGPGTRLTVL.

CDR3 nucleotide sequence: TGCAGCGTTGTGGAAGGGACGGGACAGCCCCAGCATTTT. Translation gives CSVVEGTGQPQHF. V is TRBV29-1 and J is TRBJ1-5; a possible D gene is TRBD1 (5 bases). With 4 bases removed from V and 7 bases from J, the gap between germline ends came to 14 bases. Germline V gives CDR1 SQVTM, CDR2 ANQGSEA. This CDR3 is built from 13 residues.

The chain has TRBV27 and TRBJ1-6; the D gene is possibly TRBD1 (6 bases). The CDR3 sequence is 14 residues long. Germline V CDR1 and CDR2: MNHEY, SMNVEV (reference sequence). Trimming pared 1 base from V and 8 bases from J, leaving 9 bases between. In nucleotides, the CDR3 is TGTGCCAGCAGTTTATTGGGGGCTGATTCACCCCTCCACTTT. The encoded protein is CASSLLGADSPLHF.

The V and J genes are TRBV5-8 and TRBJ1-2; D gene unclear. V was pared by 0 bases and J by 4 bases, with 10 bases between. Germline V gives CDR1 SGHTS, CDR2 YDEGEE. The CDR3 runs 14 residues. CDR3 nucleotides: TGTGCCAGCAGCTTGGGGGCAGGAGCCTATGGCTACACCTTC. Encoded protein: CASSLGAGAYGYTF.

The chain joins TRBV29-1 to TRBJ1-2, with D hard to call. The CDR3 loop spans 11 amino acids. Deletions cut 7 bases from V and 0 bases from J, with 6 bases between. Germline lookup yields CDR1 SQVTM and CDR2 ANQGSEA. The CDR3 here is CSGGTNYGYTF. CDR3 DNA sequence: TGCAGCGGCGGTACTAACTATGGCTACACCTTC.

The chain carries TRBV18 and TRBJ2-1; D not certain. CDR1 is KGHSH and CDR2 is LQKENI in the germline V gene. This CDR3 is 15 amino acids long. V lost 2 bases and J 4 bases, leaving 12 bases between the germline ends. The CDR3 here is CASSPKSGFYNEQFF. CDR3 sequence (DNA): TGTGCCAGCTCACCAAAATCCGGGTTTTACAATGAGCAGTTCTTC.

The rearrangement joins TRBV30 to TRBJ1-5; 9 bases agree with TRBD1. CDR3 length equals 14 residues. Germline loops: CDR1 GTSNPN, CDR2 SVGIG (reference sequence). J lost 5 bases, V lost 1 base, and 3 bases had no gene match. For the CDR3, the DNA is TGTGCCTGGAGTGATGGACAGGGGTATCAGCCCCAGCATTTT. Translation: CAWSDGQGYQPQHF. The full variable domain, with the rest looked up from reference TRBV30 and TRBJ1-5, is SQTIHQWPATLVQPVGSPLSLECTVEGTSNPNLYWYRQAAGRGLQLLFYSVGIGQISSEVPQNLSASRPQDRQFILSSKKLLLSDSGFYLCAWSDGQGYQPQHFGDGTRLSIL.

V and J are TRBV7-9 and TRBJ2-2, with D possibly being TRBD2 (6 bases). The CDR3 runs to 13 residues. CDR1 and CDR2 (germline): SEHNR, FQNEAQ (reference sequence). V was shortened by 11 bases and J by 7 bases, with 17 bases between the two germline ends. CDR3 in amino acids: CAGRGNAGGELFF. In DNA form, the CDR3 reads TGTGCCGGGCGGGGAAACGCGGGCGGGGAGCTGTTTTTT.